This T cell receptor beta chain was documented in a study of T cell responses to AZD1222 COVID-19 vaccine. General observations from the study: The study identified only six AZD1222 recipients as seropositive at baseline. Regions 160-218 and 743-854 held dominance among vaccine-associated CD4 TCRs, which spanned spike. The donor group comprised mostly white British people and more females; the analysis possibly underestimated clonal diversity.

Assay used: immunoSEQ multiplex PCR; TCRdb lists only in-frame clones, some missing. The data show some 150,000 clones, with roughly 90% seen just once and roughly 5% held by the top ten. The CDR3 extends over 16 amino acids. Trimming stripped 5 bases from V and 3 bases from J, with 17 bases between. Germline lookup yields CDR1 MNHEY and CDR2 SMNVEV (reference sequence). This clone has only one observation. What it binds is unknown. The chain links TRBV27 to TRBJ2-1; the D gene is possibly TRBD1 (6 bases). The receptor was derived from an adult in good health. The source was peripheral blood, collected on day 0 of AZD1222 vaccination. CDR3 residues: CASSPPGPGDYNEQFF. CDR3 sequence (DNA): TGTGCCAGCAGTCCACCGGGACCAGGGGACTACAATGAGCAGTTCTTC.